Sequencing of this TCR beta chain was carried out in a study of T cell changes during pregnancy in multiple sclerosis. The protocol was immunoSEQ multiplex PCR, while the TCRdb copy is restricted to in-frame clones and leaves out a portion. The data show under 90,000 clones, with 90% to 95% seen just once and 0.99% held by the top ten. The CDR3 is 16 residues long. The germline V gene has CDR1 LNHNV and CDR2 YYDKDF (reference sequence). The trim removed 0 bases at V and 8 bases at J, leaving 7 bases unmatched. The count of this clone is one. This chain links TRBV15 with TRBJ2-1, with 10 bases identical to TRBD1. The sequencing here drew on peripheral blood, taken in the second trimester of pregnancy. This TCR derives from a female donor in good health, enrolled as a control in a pregnancy study. The CDR3 nucleotides are TGTGCCACCAGCAGAGACTCGGGACAGGGGTTTTATGAGCAGTTCTTC. Its translation is CATSRDSGQGFYEQFF.